These T cell receptor beta chains were read from a single sample in a study of shared clonotypes between healthy human individuals. Sequencing was performed with immunoSEQ multiplex PCR; in TCRdb, only in-frame clones are kept and a portion is missing. The sample shows 2 million or so clones, 85% to 95% of them seen only once. The sample taken for sequencing was naive CD4+ T cells sorted from blood. The source of these receptors is a young man in good health. The CDR3 runs from the conserved cysteine through the conserved F or W. The D gene is left open where the match is weak. Clone size is shown for a subset of rows, as once, few, many or a class of expanded clone.

v_call d_call clone_size cdr3_aa
TRBV5-1 TRBD2 NA CASSLGLASTDTRYF
TRBV11-2 NA NA CASSSWGGTDTQYF
TRBV6-1 NA NA CASSSSTDTQYF
TRBV6-4 NA once CATLQRSGGENQPQHF
TRBV9 TRBD2 NA CASSVGTSGGFVHTQYF
TRBV4-2 TRBD2 NA CASSQDRAGVGHEQFF
TRBV2 NA NA CASRRSGTLLSEQYF
TRBV6-6 NA NA CASSYSKGTNTEAFF
TRBV6-5 NA NA CASRRQDNEKLFF
TRBV5-1 TRBD2 NA CASSLSLAYTGELFF
TRBV10-3 TRBD1 NA CAIRPQPGQGAYEQYF
TRBV27 NA NA CASGPREYSPLHF
TRBV6-5 NA few CASSYGQSEAFF
TRBV11-2 NA NA CASSLDQNYGYTF
TRBV18 NA NA CASSPIQGSGYTF
TRBV19 NA NA CASSISRGMGNEQYF
TRBV7-6 NA NA CASSSAGAGANVLTF
TRBV7-2 TRBD2 NA CASSARGLLSYEQYF
TRBV28 NA NA CASSQQVGYDEKLFF
TRBV27 NA NA CASSPINRVSSGNTIYF
TRBV6-6 TRBD1 NA CASSRDSYNSPLHF
TRBV29-1 TRBD1 NA CSVDETGAYQETQYF
TRBV28 NA NA CASSAPGAGNTIYF
TRBV6-5 NA NA CASSRGSWGSEQFF
TRBV7-9 NA NA CASSLEDSFGELFF
TRBV7-9 TRBD1 NA CASSLGAGRGTTFNEKLFF
TRBV28 TRBD1 NA CASSFSQGAVYGYTF
TRBV7-3 TRBD1 once CASPRTGDVVETQYF
TRBV30 NA NA CAWSSGRGEPQHF
TRBV30 NA NA CAWSPVPSGKLFF
TRBV6-6 TRBD1 NA CASSGGRQGAGEQFF
TRBV6-1 NA NA CASSVAGRTTDTQYF
TRBV6-5 NA few CASRAVRGEQYF
TRBV30 TRBD1 NA CAWGTGASNQPQHF
TRBV4-2 NA NA CASSQGSGTLSPYEQYF
TRBV18 NA once CASSPTRDYTEAFF
TRBV30 NA NA CAWRAPGDGYTF